This is a list of T cell receptor beta chains from one sample in a study of shared clonotypes between healthy human individuals. Method: immunoSEQ multiplex PCR; TCRdb's copy keeps in-frame clones and lacks some. The sample holds around 2,000,000 clones, around 96% seen once. The sample was naive CD8+ T cells sorted from blood. All receptors derive from a man between 18 and 29 years old in good health. Both conserved end residues are part of each CDR3. D genes are given only for firm matches. Expanded clones get a size class; other rows say once, few or many, or leave the size out.

v_gene	d_gene	abundance	j_gene	CDR3aa	CDR3nt
TRBV27	TRBD2	.	TRBJ2-7	CASSLVGLAGDYEQYF	TGTGCCAGCAGTTTAGTGGGACTAGCGGGAGACTACGAGCAGTACTTC
TRBV29-1	.	.	TRBJ2-7	CSVEDVTEQYF	TGCAGCGTTGAAGATGTTACCGAGCAGTACTTC
TRBV13	TRBD2	.	TRBJ2-5	CASSLLAGVEETQYF	TGTGCCAGCAGCTTACTAGCGGGGGTTGAGGAGACCCAGTACTTC
TRBV30	.	.	TRBJ1-1	CAWSAGVNTEAFF	TGTGCCTGGAGTGCAGGAGTCAACACTGAAGCTTTCTTT
TRBV25-1	.	.	TRBJ2-1	CASSGQDVLYNEQFF	TGTGCCAGCAGTGGACAAGATGTACTTTACAATGAGCAGTTCTTC
TRBV28	TRBD2	.	TRBJ2-1	CASSLTREGYNEQFF	TGTGCCAGCAGTTTAACGCGGGAGGGCTACAATGAGCAGTTCTTC
TRBV6-1	.	.	TRBJ1-5	CASSEDGDPQHF	TGTGCCAGCAGTGAAGATGGTGATCCCCAGCATTTT
TRBV2	TRBD2	.	TRBJ2-2	CASSFSGTSGETNTGELFF	TGTGCCAGCAGTTTCTCCGGGACTAGCGGGGAAACGAACACCGGGGAGCTGTTTTTT
TRBV28	.	.	TRBJ1-3	CASSSSQGWNTIYF	TGTGCCAGCAGTTCAAGCCAGGGATGGAACACCATATATTTT
TRBV27	.	.	TRBJ2-3	CASSANDYVSGTDTQYF	TGTGCCAGCAGTGCTAACGACTACGTTTCGGGCACAGATACGCAGTATTTT
TRBV28	.	.	TRBJ2-7	CASSDPGAYEQYF	TGTGCCAGCAGCGACCCAGGGGCCTACGAGCAGTACTTC
TRBV28	.	.	TRBJ2-7	CASSLRGLNYEQYF	TGTGCCAGCAGTCTGAGGGGGTTGAACTACGAGCAGTACTTC
TRBV13	TRBD1	.	TRBJ1-1	CASSPATGVGEAFF	TGTGCCAGCAGCCCGGCCACAGGGGTGGGTGAAGCTTTCTTT
TRBV5-1	TRBD1	few	TRBJ1-1	CASSPRQGGITNTEAFF	TGCGCCAGCAGCCCGCGACAGGGGGGTATTACGAACACTGAAGCTTTCTTT
TRBV7-2	.	.	TRBJ2-7	CASSFSRSYEQYF	TGTGCCAGCAGCTTTTCGAGGAGCTACGAGCAGTACTTC
TRBV5-8	.	.	TRBJ1-1	CASSLEGLGFGPEAFF	TGTGCCAGCAGCTTGGAAGGGCTTGGGTTCGGCCCTGAAGCTTTCTTT
TRBV6-1	.	once	TRBJ1-2	CASSERQQSYGYTF	TGTGCCAGCAGTGAAAGACAGCAATCCTATGGCTACACCTTC
TRBV18	TRBD2	.	TRBJ2-5	CASSPPSGGPRLYQETQYF	TGTGCCAGCTCACCACCTAGCGGGGGCCCGAGACTGTACCAAGAGACCCAGTACTTC
TRBV30	.	.	TRBJ2-5	CACTGLLETQYF	TGTGCCTGTACGGGCTTGTTAGAGACCCAGTACTTC
TRBV19	TRBD2	.	TRBJ2-7	CASSISLWRENEQYF	TGTGCCAGTAGTATTAGTTTATGGCGGGAGAACGAGCAGTACTTC
TRBV7-6	TRBD1	.	TRBJ1-6	CASSSGQGAGSPLHF	TGTGCCAGCAGCTCGGGACAGGGGGCGGGATCACCCCTCCACTTT
TRBV5-1	.	.	TRBJ1-3	CASSLRQSNGNTIYF	TGCGCCAGCAGCTTAAGGCAGAGCAATGGAAACACCATATATTTT
TRBV30	.	.	TRBJ1-1	CAWSVGAEAFF	TGTGCCTGGAGTGTAGGTGCTGAAGCTTTCTTT